Presented here are 11 T cell receptor beta chains from one specimen sequenced in a study of human T cells and chemical hapten exposure. Specified time point: pre-sensitization, week 0. Regarding treatment: therapeutic diphenylcyclopropenone sensitization with weekly scalp DPC. TCRdb independently ran MiXCR on the RACE reads; one entry per CDR3 protein. The repertoire holds 55,000 to 75,000 distinct CDR3 sequences, with approximately 6.7% as singletons. The source material was whole blood, sampled in connection with sensitization to the hapten diphenylcyclopropenone (DPC). All receptors derive from a woman aged 25 to 39 with alopecia areata. Some clones in this sample may be carry-over from other donors' samples.

This clonotype was counted between two and nine times. The chain recombines TRBV20-1 with TRBJ1-2; D gene uncertain. Germline V lookup: CDR1 DFQATT, CDR2 SNEGSKA (reference sequence). V shed 6 bases and J shed 5 bases, with 22 bases lying between them. The CDR3 is made up of 15 amino acids. The CDR3 DNA is TGCAGTGCCCCGATGAGACATAAAGCCTTATATGGCTACACCTTC. This translates into CSAPMRHKALYGYTF.

In its sample, this clonotype was seen many times. The rearrangement links TRBV3-1 to TRBJ1-3, with D possibly being TRBD1 (6 bases). The CDR3 has 14 amino acids. From germline, CDR1 is LGHDT and CDR2 YNNKEL (reference sequence). The V and J ends lost 6 bases and 4 bases respectively, with 13 bases between them. CDR3 DNA sequence: TGTGCCAGCAGATCGAACAGGGAAGGAAACACCATATATTTT. Its protein is CASRSNREGNTIYF.

As regards this clonotype: A read error may explain this, as a much larger clone is one base away. V usage is TRBV12-3 or TRBV12-4 and J usage is TRBJ1-2; D gene unclear. The CDR3 sequence is 13 residues long. CDR3 in DNA: TGTGCCAGCAGTTTAGCGGAAAACTATGGCGACACCTTC. Amino acid sequence: CASSLAENYGDTF.

This clonotype was detected many times. The gene calls are TRBV2 and TRBJ2-3; TRBD2 matches at 13 bases. CDR3 length equals 15 residues. The junction had 5 bases not matched to a gene; V was cut back by 3 bases and J by 8 bases. Germline V gene data show CDR1 as SNHLY and CDR2 as FYNNEI. CDR3 sequence (DNA): TGTGCCAGCAGTGAGACTAGCGGGGGGCGGGGTACGCAGTATTTT. Its protein product is CASSETSGGRGTQYF.

V is TRBV6-1 and J is TRBJ1-1; the D gene is possibly TRBD1 (5 bases). V was trimmed by 2 bases and J by 0 bases, leaving 10 bases between them. Germline loops: CDR1 MNHNS, CDR2 SASEGT. The CDR3 covers 15 residues. CDR3 DNA: TGTGCCAGCAGTGAAATGGGAGGGGTGAACACTGAAGCTTTCTTT. It specifies CASSEMGGVNTEAFF.

In this sample, this clonotype turned up many times. V and J are TRBV29-1 and TRBJ2-3; no reliable D call. Per the germline V gene, CDR1 is SQVTM and CDR2 is ANQGSEA. Trimming took off 6 bases at V and 1 base at J, with 2 bases between the two ends. This CDR3 contains 10 residues. CDR3 sequence (DNA): TGCAGCGTGGGCACAGATACGCAGTATTTT. Translated: CSVGTDTQYF.

This clonotype came up many times. This rearrangement joins TRBV20-1 to TRBJ2-3; D perhaps matches TRBD1 (5 bases). This CDR3 has 16 residues. Germline CDR1 is DFQATT and CDR2 is SNEGSKA (reference sequence). The V and J ends lost 0 bases and 3 bases respectively, with 16 bases between them. Written as DNA, the CDR3 is TGCAGTGCTAGAGATCTCGAAGGGGCGATTACAGATACGCAGTATTTT. Its translation: CSARDLEGAITDTQYF.

This clonotype has a count of ten or more. The V call is TRBV4-2, the J call TRBJ2-3; TRBD2 agrees at 8 bases. Germline CDR1 is LGHNA and CDR2 is YNFKEQ. Trimming cost V 0 bases and J 3 bases; bases outside gene matches: 8. This CDR3 contains 17 residues. The CDR3: CASSQDQASGLTDTQYF. The CDR3 DNA sequence: TGTGCCAGCAGCCAAGATCAGGCTAGCGGGCTTACAGATACGCAGTATTTT.

This clonotype has more than one count but fewer than ten. The chain is built from TRBV7-2 and TRBJ2-3; 11 nucleotides line up with TRBD2. The length of the CDR3 is 17 residues. CDR1 is SGHTA, CDR2 FQGNSA, per germline. J lost 7 bases, V lost 1 base, and 10 bases had no gene match. CDR3 DNA: TGTGCCAGCAGCTTAGGGCCCTTAGCGGGGGGGCGATATACGCAGTATTTT. Translation gives CASSLGPLAGGRYTQYF.

This sequence joins TRBV15 and TRBJ1-2; TRBD1 matches 7 bases. From germline, CDR1 is LNHNV and CDR2 YYDKDF (reference sequence). V lost 0 bases and J lost 5; bases outside the gene matches: 6. The CDR3 runs 15 residues. CDR3 loop: CATSRDGGGQYGYTF. The CDR3 DNA is TGTGCCACCAGCAGAGATGGCGGGGGACAGTATGGCTACACCTTC.

The chain carries TRBV11-2 and TRBJ2-1; D gene uncertain. CDR1 SGHAT and CDR2 FQNNGV come from the germline V gene. The CDR3 totals 12 residues. V was clipped by 4 bases and J by 4 bases, with 5 bases between them. In nucleotides, the CDR3 is TGTGCCAGCAGCTCCGGTTACAATGAGCAGTTCTTC. It is translated as CASSSGYNEQFF.